The rows below give T cell receptor beta chains drawn from one sample of a study of read filtering for tumor transcriptome and immune sequencing. TCRdb re-derived calls from the reads in MiXCR, one entry per CDR3 protein. The sample shows 40,000 to 50,000 distinct CDR3 sequences, roughly 13% of them seen only once. Sequenced input: a population of CD138-negative cells sorted from bone marrow. All receptors derive from a donor at least 40 years old with multiple myeloma. Each CDR3 is given with its conserved first and last residue. D genes are given only for firm matches. Not every row has a clone size; where given, it reads once, few, many or a size class.

clone_size	v_call	j_call	d_call	cdr3_nt	cdr3_aa
many	TRBV10-3	TRBJ2-2	TRBD1	TGTGCCATCAGTAACTTCCGGACAGGGCGGAACACCGGGGAGCTGTTTTTT	CAISNFRTGRNTGELFF
NA	TRBV3-1	TRBJ2-1	TRBD2	TGTGCCAGCAGCCCCTGGAGCGGGAGAGGCAATGAGCAGTTCTTC	CASSPWSGRGNEQFF
NA	TRBV6-5	TRBJ2-1	TRBD1	TGTGCCAGCAGTTACTCTAGGACAGGGTCCCACAATGAGCAGTTCTTC	CASSYSRTGSHNEQFF
many	TRBV5-1	TRBJ2-3	NA	TGCGCCAGCAGCTTGGATGGGATTAGCACAGATACGCAGTATTTT	CASSLDGISTDTQYF
many	TRBV5-4	TRBJ2-7	NA	TGTGCCAGCAGCTTGGATGCAGGGGTGGGTGAGCAGTACTTC	CASSLDAGVGEQYF
many	TRBV28	TRBJ2-7	NA	TGTGCCAGCAGTTTGCCTACCTCCTACGAGCAGTACTTC	CASSLPTSYEQYF
many	TRBV20-1	TRBJ1-6	NA	TGCAGTGCTCCAGGGAGCTCCTATAATTCACCCCTCCACTTT	CSAPGSSYNSPLHF
few	TRBV12-3/TRBV12-4	TRBJ2-3	NA	TGTGCCAGCAAGCGACGGGAACAGGGAGTCACAGATACGCAGTATTTT	CASKRREQGVTDTQYF
many	TRBV29-1	TRBJ2-3	TRBD1	TGCAGCGTGGCACGAACAGGGGCCCGGACAGATACGCAGTATTTT	CSVARTGARTDTQYF
few	TRBV20-1	TRBJ2-7	TRBD2	TGCAGTGCTAGAGAGGCGGGAGGATCCTACGAGCAGTACTTC	CSAREAGGSYEQYF
many	TRBV7-8	TRBJ2-5	TRBD2	TGTGCCAGCAGCTTTAGACTAGCGGGGCTACAAGAGACCCAGTACTTC	CASSFRLAGLQETQYF
many	TRBV6-5	TRBJ1-4	TRBD1	TGTGCCAGCAGTAGGGACAGGGAAAATGAAAAACTGTTTTTT	CASSRDRENEKLFF
few	TRBV28	TRBJ2-1	TRBD2	TGTGCCAGCACCCCGACTAGCGGCTCCTACAATGAGCAGTTCTTC	CASTPTSGSYNEQFF
many	TRBV25-1	TRBJ2-5	NA	TGTGCCAGCCAAGGGGTGATCGAGACCCAGTACTTC	CASQGVIETQYF
many	TRBV5-1	TRBJ2-1	NA	TGCGCCAGCAGCTTGGCCTATAATGAGCAGTTCTTC	CASSLAYNEQFF
few	TRBV25-1	TRBJ1-2	TRBD1	TGTGCCAGCAGTCCACTAGACACAGGGGATCCCCTCTATGGCTACACCTTC	CASSPLDTGDPLYGYTF
NA	TRBV9	TRBJ2-2	NA	TGTGCCAGCAGCGTAAGTGGGGGTACGAACACCGGGGAGCTGTTTTTT	CASSVSGGTNTGELFF
many	TRBV6-2/TRBV6-3	TRBJ1-5	TRBD1	TGTGCCAGCAGAAATGATTTTACGGGGGACAGGCATCAGCCCCAGCATTTT	CASRNDFTGDRHQPQHF
many	TRBV9	TRBJ2-3	NA	TGTGCCAGCAGCGTACGCCCGGGGGCCGAGGATACGCAGTATTTT	CASSVRPGAEDTQYF
NA	TRBV29-1	TRBJ1-1	NA	TGCAGCGCTGGACCCGCTTGGGGACCCTTTACTGAAGCTTTCTTT	CSAGPAWGPFTEAFF
NA	TRBV6-5	TRBJ2-1	NA	TGTGCCAGCAGTCGTGGGGGGCCCAATGAGCAGTTCTTC	CASSRGGPNEQFF
many	TRBV7-6	TRBJ2-2	TRBD1	TGTGCCAGCAGCTGGGACAGGGGGCAGAACACCGGGGAGCTGTTTTTT	CASSWDRGQNTGELFF
NA	TRBV20-1	TRBJ2-2	NA	TGCAGTGCTGAGACGGTCACCGGGGAGCTGTTTTTT	CSAETVTGELFF
few	TRBV20-1	TRBJ2-1	TRBD1	TGCAGTGCTAGAGCAGGGACAGGGTTTGAGCAGTTCTTC	CSARAGTGFEQFF
many	TRBV7-9	TRBJ1-1	NA	TGTGCCAGCAGCCGTAGTGGATCGAACACTGAAGCTTTCTTT	CASSRSGSNTEAFF